This T cell receptor (beta chain) was retrieved from a study of siplizumab effects on memory and regulatory T cells (dated by TCRdb to about 2019). General notes on the study: The study examined how the anti-CD2 antibody siplizumab affects alloreactive T-cell subsets in allogeneic mixed lymphocyte reactions built from human PBMCs.

Study-wide findings and limitations: Among mappable alloreactive CD4+ clones, the Treg-derived fraction averaged approximately 66% with siplizumab versus 25% to 30% in control reactions. No functional confirmation was obtained for the suppressive function of proliferating Tregs from siplizumab cultures. Greater diversity appeared to be present in unstimulated naive T cells than in memory T cells, and a substantial contribution to the alloresponse seemed to be made by naive cells. Siplizumab significantly reduced the cumulative frequency of alloreactive sequences traceable to unstimulated CD4+ memory T cells. For roughly 75-96% of proliferating CD4+ or CD8+ clones, no naive or memory phenotype could be assigned. Sequences below about 10^-5 frequency were poorly captured, so only a minor fraction of alloreactive clones could be mapped to unstimulated subsets.

As regards this clone: The specificity of this receptor is unknown. Base quality data are lacking; no much larger clone is found one base away.

Libraries were constructed by the immunoSEQ multiplex PCR assay. Roughly 10^5 TCR templates per sample were assayed on the deep sequencing platform. Genomic DNA extracted from sorted T cells was used for TCRbeta CDR3 sequencing. The paper's processing steps were these. Clonal analysis of TCRbeta CDR3 data was done in the R programming language. Unstimulated samples were compared with post-reaction CFSE-low samples to define alloreactive CD4+ and CD8+ clones. Alloreactive CD4+ clones were assigned to regulatory or non-regulatory origin by matching sequences to sorted unstimulated Treg and non-Treg repertoires. In TCRdb, the immuneACCESS table is reduced to in-frame sequences with V and J assigned. These tables do not hold every clone; where another copy was compared, an unresolved V gene accounts for under half, and the others remain unexplained. For V, J and clone size, that table is used; D and trimming come from the DNA. The sample table holds approximately 100,000 clones, of which roughly 94% were seen once. The top ten hold 1% to 1.5% of the sample.

TCRbeta CDR3 sequencing was performed on sorted unstimulated T cells and on proliferating T cells recovered from mixed lymphocyte reactions. Fresh whole blood from approximately ten HLA-typed healthy donors was used to isolate PBMCs. Unstimulated CD4+ non-regulatory T cells were FACS-sorted to map the origin of alloreactive clones. Sequences MNHEY (CDR1) and SVGAGI (CDR2) are obtained from the germline V gene. From the cysteine through the phenylalanine, the CDR3 covers 14 amino acids. The only DNA kept is the CDR3, 42 bases in frame from the first base. The V and J ends are trimmed by 0 bases and 4 bases, leaving 7 bases between them.

The source is a human donor in good health. Here the chain combines TRBV6-5 and TRBJ2-1, with an unclear D gene assignment. The specimen was non-Treg CD4+ T cells sorted from blood. The intended sense of this specimen's cell subset or site label: FACS-sorted unstimulated CD4+ non-regulatory T cells. The CDR3 is CASSYSLSYNEQFF. The DNA sequence is given as TGTGCCAGCAGTTACTCCCTATCTTACAATGAGCAGTTCTTC.